Sequencing of this T cell receptor beta chain was carried out in a study of T cells after yellow fever vaccination. Looking at the study overall: Where fractions had low cell numbers, libraries were prepared from them with the SMART-Seq v4 Ultra Low Input RNA kit. Study-level results: It was a weaker secondary response, yet one that peaked faster, at day 5 versus 15. Post-booster repertoires contained most primary-vaccination clones again (roughly 97% CD4, 85% to 90% CD8).

To note about this clonotype: Its matching antigen is unknown.

A process of 5'RACE template switching, which added a universal primer site and UMIs, was used to make TCR cDNA. TCRdb passed the 5' RACE reads through MiXCR, listing each CDR3 protein once. The sample yields a few hundred thousand distinct CDR3 sequences, 18% seen once. Losses at the gene ends were 3 bases for V and 5 bases for J; bases not matched to a gene: 3. The CDR3 is 13 amino acids. Germline assignment: CDR1 SGHAT and CDR2 FQNNGV. The chain carries TRBV11-2 and TRBJ2-5, with 7 bases matching TRBD2. The sequence derives from a man younger than 35 who received the YFV17D yellow fever vaccine. Sequencing was performed on PBMCs, taken before the yellow fever booster vaccination. The CDR3 nucleotides read TGTGCCAGCAGCTTGAGCGGGATTGAGACCCAGTACTTC. This encodes CASSLSGIETQYF.